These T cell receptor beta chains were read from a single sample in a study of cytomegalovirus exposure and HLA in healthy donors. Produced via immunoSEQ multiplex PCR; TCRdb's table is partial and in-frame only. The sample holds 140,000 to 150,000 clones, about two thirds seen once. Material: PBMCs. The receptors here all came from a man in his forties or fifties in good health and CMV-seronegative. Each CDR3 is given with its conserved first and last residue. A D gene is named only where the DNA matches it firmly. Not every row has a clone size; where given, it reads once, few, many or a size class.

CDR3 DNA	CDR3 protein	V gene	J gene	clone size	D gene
TGTGCCAGCTCACAACGGACTAGCGTCACGGGGGGGGATACGCAGTATTTT	CASSQRTSVTGGDTQYF	TRBV18	TRBJ2-3	NA	TRBD2
TGTGCCAGCAGTTTTTTCGGGGGATACGGCGGGAGGTCGAATAGGTACAATGAGCAGTTCTTC	CASSFFGGYGGRSNRYNEQFF	TRBV27	TRBJ2-1	NA	TRBD2
TGTGCCAGCAGAACAACAGGGACCTATGGCTACACCTTC	CASRTTGTYGYTF	TRBV7-2	TRBJ1-2	NA	NA
TGCGCCAGCAGCTGGTTCGGGAATGAGCAGTTCTTC	CASSWFGNEQFF	TRBV5-1	TRBJ2-1	few	NA
TGTGCCAGCAGTTATAGCGGGAGGGAGTACGAGCAGTACTTC	CASSYSGREYEQYF	TRBV6-5	TRBJ2-7	NA	TRBD2
TGTGCCAGCAGCTGGGGCCTGCTAGCGGGGAGCACAGATACGCAGTATTTT	CASSWGLLAGSTDTQYF	TRBV7-8	TRBJ2-3	NA	TRBD2
TGTGCCAGCAGACCCGGGACTAGCGGGAGGCCCTGGGGGGAGCAGTACTTC	CASRPGTSGRPWGEQYF	TRBV7-2	TRBJ2-7	NA	TRBD2
TGCGCCAGCAGCCCTACAGGGGCTTATGGCTACACCTTC	CASSPTGAYGYTF	TRBV5-1	TRBJ1-2	NA	TRBD1
TGTGCCAGCAGTTTACTTCGGGAACTTAGCAATCAGCCCCAGCATTTT	CASSLLRELSNQPQHF	TRBV27	TRBJ1-5	NA	NA
TGCGCCAGCAGCCAAGCGGCTAGCGGGGTGACCCAGTACTTC	CASSQAASGVTQYF	TRBV4-1	TRBJ2-5	NA	TRBD2
TGTGCCAGCAGTGCCTACAGGAGCTCCTATAATTCACCCCTCCACTTT	CASSAYRSSYNSPLHF	TRBV6-1	TRBJ1-6	NA	NA
TGTGCCAGCAGCCGACTAGCGAGCACAGATACGCAGTATTTT	CASSRLASTDTQYF	TRBV2	TRBJ2-3	NA	TRBD2
TGCGCCAGCAGCCAAAGACCCCGGACAGGGGGGAGCACCATATATTTT	CASSQRPRTGGSTIYF	TRBV4-3	TRBJ1-3	NA	TRBD1
TGTGCCAGCAGTACGGTTTCGCGGGGACGAGAGACCCAGTACTTC	CASSTVSRGRETQYF	TRBV27	TRBJ2-5	NA	NA
TGCGCCAGCAGCTACCAAGCGGGGGGGCAGGAGACCCAGTACTTC	CASSYQAGGQETQYF	TRBV5-1	TRBJ2-5	NA	TRBD2
TGTGCCAGTAGTTCCCTTATCCGGACAGGGGGAAAATGGGGCACTGAAGCTTTCTTT	CASSSLIRTGGKWGTEAFF	TRBV19	TRBJ1-1	NA	TRBD1
TGTGCCAGCACCCTGGCGGGTGGAGAACTGTTTTTT	CASTLAGGELFF	TRBV6-6	TRBJ1-4	NA	NA
TGTGCCAGCAGTGACAGGGTTGGCGAGCAGTACTTC	CASSDRVGEQYF	TRBV27	TRBJ2-7	NA	TRBD1
TGTGCCAGCAGCTTAGGACAGAACTACGAGCAGTACTTC	CASSLGQNYEQYF	TRBV13	TRBJ2-7	NA	NA
TGTGCCATCAGACCTCAGGGGGATCAGCCCCAGCATTTT	CAIRPQGDQPQHF	TRBV10-3	TRBJ1-5	NA	TRBD1
TGTGCCAGCAGTTTATTTTTTGAATCGGGTCAGCCCCAGCATTTT	CASSLFFESGQPQHF	TRBV27	TRBJ1-5	NA	NA
TGTGCCATTTCGGCACAGGGTTCATATGGCTACACCTTC	CAISAQGSYGYTF	TRBV2	TRBJ1-2	NA	NA
TGTGCCAGCCCCGCCGAGATCACAGGGGGCTGCTACGAGCAGTACTTC	CASPAEITGGCYEQYF	TRBV11-1	TRBJ2-7	NA	TRBD1
TGCGCCAGCAGCCAGTATGTCTATAATTCACCCCTCCACTTT	CASSQYVYNSPLHF	TRBV4-1	TRBJ1-6	NA	NA
TGTGCCACCAGCAGAGGGCAGATTGACACTGAAGCTTTCTTT	CATSRGQIDTEAFF	TRBV15	TRBJ1-1	NA	NA
TGTGCCAGCAGCCAACCGGGAGGTGAATTGAATGAGCAGTTCTTC	CASSQPGGELNEQFF	TRBV5-4	TRBJ2-1	NA	TRBD2
TGTGCCAGCAGCCAAGGGATTCTGCGGGGGGGGTCCTACGAGCAGTACTTC	CASSQGILRGGSYEQYF	TRBV14	TRBJ2-7	NA	TRBD2
TGTGCCAGCAGTCCCGACAGGGATTACTACGAGCAGTACTTC	CASSPDRDYYEQYF	TRBV2	TRBJ2-7	NA	TRBD1
TGTGCCAGCAGTTTCCCGGGGGGGGGCCATGAGCAGTTCTTC	CASSFPGGGHEQFF	TRBV28	TRBJ2-1	NA	TRBD2
TGTGCCAGCAGCTTAGGAGCGGGAGGGCCCTACGAGCAGTACTTC	CASSLGAGGPYEQYF	TRBV7-6	TRBJ2-7	NA	TRBD2
TGCGCCAGCAGCCAAGGAGCGGACGGGGTGGGTGGCTACACCTTC	CASSQGADGVGGYTF	TRBV4-3	TRBJ1-2	NA	NA
TGCGCCAGCAGTGGGGAGACAGATACGCAGTATTTT	CASSGETDTQYF	TRBV10-1	TRBJ2-3	NA	NA
TGTGCCAGCAGCCGAGGGTTATCTGGGAAAGAGACCCAGTACTTC	CASSRGLSGKETQYF	TRBV5-6	TRBJ2-5	NA	NA
TGTGCCTGGGGCCTCTCGGGCGAGCAGTACTTC	CAWGLSGEQYF	TRBV30	TRBJ2-7	NA	NA
TGTGCCAGTAAGACCCAGGGGGCGGCAGAGACCCAGTACTTC	CASKTQGAAETQYF	TRBV2	TRBJ2-5	NA	TRBD1
TGTGCCAGCAGCGTAGAAGGGGACTACAATGAGCAGTTCTTC	CASSVEGDYNEQFF	TRBV9	TRBJ2-1	NA	NA
TGTGCCAGCAGCTCGGGACAGGGGGTTAATGAAAAACTGTTTTTT	CASSSGQGVNEKLFF	TRBV5-6	TRBJ1-4	NA	TRBD1
TGTGCCAGCAGCTTAGGACAGGGGGCGACCCCCAATCAGCCCCAGCATTTT	CASSLGQGATPNQPQHF	TRBV11-3	TRBJ1-5	NA	TRBD1
TGTGCCAGCAGTTTTGCTGGATCGTACAGGGGGGGGAATGAGCAGTTCTTC	CASSFAGSYRGGNEQFF	TRBV28	TRBJ2-1	NA	NA
TGCAGCGTTGAAGTGTTGAGGGCTAGCGGGATCACAGATACGCAGTATTTT	CSVEVLRASGITDTQYF	TRBV29-1	TRBJ2-3	NA	TRBD2
TGTGCCAGCAGCTCCCAGGGAAGGGGGACTGAAGCTTTCTTT	CASSSQGRGTEAFF	TRBV5-4	TRBJ1-1	NA	NA
TGTGCCAGCAGCGTCAGACTAGCGGGGAACCAAGAGACCCAGTACTTC	CASSVRLAGNQETQYF	TRBV14	TRBJ2-5	NA	TRBD2
TGTGCCAGCAGTTTTTGGGGCAGGGCTGGCTACACCTTC	CASSFWGRAGYTF	TRBV27	TRBJ1-2	NA	NA
TGCGCCAGCAGCCACCTCTTGGGGGGACGGCGAGCGGCTTTCTTT	CASSHLLGGRRAAFF	TRBV4-1	TRBJ1-1	once	NA
TGTGCCAGCAGTGAAATTGGACAAGGGGATACGCAGTATTTT	CASSEIGQGDTQYF	TRBV6-4	TRBJ2-3	once	NA
TGTGCCAGCAGTGAAAAGCTACAGAGCTCCTATAATTCACCCCTCCACTTT	CASSEKLQSSYNSPLHF	TRBV6-1	TRBJ1-6	NA	NA
TGTGCCAGCAGTTTGGACAGAACTGGAAACACCATATATTTT	CASSLDRTGNTIYF	TRBV27	TRBJ1-3	NA	NA
TGTGCCAGCAGCGTCGGCGGGAGGACCAACAATGAGCAGTTCTTC	CASSVGGRTNNEQFF	TRBV9	TRBJ2-1	NA	TRBD2
TGCGCCAGCAGCCAAGACTGGGCTTCCTCCTACGAGCAGTACTTC	CASSQDWASSYEQYF	TRBV4-1	TRBJ2-7	few	NA
TGCAGCGTTGAAGACCAGGGGACGGACACTGAAGCTTTCTTT	CSVEDQGTDTEAFF	TRBV29-1	TRBJ1-1	NA	NA
TGTGCCACCAGCAGAGATAGAGGGAACCAGCCCCAGCATTTT	CATSRDRGNQPQHF	TRBV15	TRBJ1-5	NA	NA
TGTGCCACCAGCAGAGGACAGGGGCGTAATCAGCCCCAGCATTTT	CATSRGQGRNQPQHF	TRBV15	TRBJ1-5	NA	TRBD1
TGTGCCACCCGGGACAGTGATGAAAAACTGTTTTTT	CATRDSDEKLFF	TRBV15	TRBJ1-4	NA	TRBD1
TGTGCCAGCAGCTTGGGCAGGGACACCGGGGAGCTGTTTTTT	CASSLGRDTGELFF	TRBV11-3	TRBJ2-2	NA	NA
TGTGCCAGCAGTTACGAGCGGGAGTTGTACAATGAGCAGTTCTTC	CASSYERELYNEQFF	TRBV6-6	TRBJ2-1	NA	TRBD2